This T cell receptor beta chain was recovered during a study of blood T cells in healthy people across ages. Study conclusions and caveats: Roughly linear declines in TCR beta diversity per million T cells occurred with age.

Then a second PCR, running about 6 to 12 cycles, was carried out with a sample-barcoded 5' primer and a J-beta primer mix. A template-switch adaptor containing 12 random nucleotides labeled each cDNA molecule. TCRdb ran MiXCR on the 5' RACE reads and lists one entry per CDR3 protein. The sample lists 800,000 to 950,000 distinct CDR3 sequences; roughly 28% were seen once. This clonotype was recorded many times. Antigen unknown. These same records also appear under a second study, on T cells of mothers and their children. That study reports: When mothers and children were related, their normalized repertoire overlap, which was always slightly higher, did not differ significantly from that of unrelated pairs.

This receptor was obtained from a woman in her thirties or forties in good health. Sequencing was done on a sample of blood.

The CDR3 DNA reads TGTGCCAGCAGCTTGACAGCCCAATCCTACGAGCAGTACTTC. This codes for CASSLTAQSYEQYF. The chain employs TRBV7-3 and TRBJ2-7; tentative D call: TRBD1 (5 bases). Deletions cut 3 bases from V and 1 base from J, with 10 bases between. CDR1 is SGHTA, CDR2 FQGTGA, per germline. This CDR3 region has 14 residues.